This T cell receptor (beta chain) was obtained from a study of T cells after yellow fever vaccination. Regarding the study as a whole: The secondary response showed a weaker magnitude and a faster peak, day 5 versus 15. Abundant contaminating clonotypes from the bulk population could appear in FACS-sorted repertoires.

TCRdb reprocessed the 5' RACE reads with MiXCR, giving one entry per CDR3 protein. The data hold about 430,000 distinct CDR3 sequences, with roughly a sixth observed a single time. Of note for this clonotype: Its antigen is undetermined.

The ends were cut back, 0 bases at V and 4 bases at J, with 9 bases in the middle. Germline values: CDR1 LGHNA, CDR2 YNFKEQ. The CDR3 runs to 14 residues. This TCR was recovered from a man younger than 35 who received the YFV17D yellow fever vaccine. The V gene is TRBV4-2, the J gene TRBJ1-2; D uncertain. Source: PBMCs, taken before the yellow fever booster vaccination. The CDR3 reads CASSQDLSLYGYTF. The CDR3 nucleotides read TGTGCCAGCAGCCAAGACCTGTCGCTCTATGGCTACACCTTC.